There are many counts of the clone carrying this T cell receptor (beta chain). The antigen is not known. This CDR3 region has 14 residues. CDR1 and CDR2 from the germline V gene are SGHRS and YFSETQ. V was pared by 3 bases and J by 0 bases, with 6 bases between. The sample belongs to a study of T cells in Graves' hyperthyroidism and ophthalmopathy. Each diagnosis drew on symptoms, thyroxine, TRAb, thyroid ultrasound and orbital computed tomography findings. Points from the study as a whole: Blood also held most thyroid clonotypes expanded beyond 0.001.

From RNA transcripts, TCR beta CDR3 regions were amplified. Initially, a first-round RT-PCR of the TCR CDR3 employed the HTBI primer set. TCRdb re-derived calls from the multiplex PCR reads in MiXCR, one entry per CDR3 protein. Of approximately 510,000 distinct CDR3 sequences listed, 40% to 55% are singletons. Sample: peripheral blood or thyroid tissue (not recorded which). The rearrangement joins TRBV5-1 to TRBJ1-4, with D unresolved. This TCR derives from an adult woman with Graves' disease, either hyperthyroidism or ophthalmopathy (not recorded which). CDR3 coding DNA: TGCGCCAGCAGCTCGGGCACAACTAATGAAAAACTGTTTTTT. Its protein product is CASSSGTTNEKLFF.